A selection of T cell receptor beta chains follows, all from one sample in a study of blood T cells in healthy people across ages. Using its own MiXCR run on the 5' RACE reads, TCRdb lists one record per CDR3 protein. The sample has some 1.4 million distinct CDR3 sequences, roughly 40% seen once. Sequencing was carried out using blood. All receptors derive from a woman aged 18-29 years in good health. Both conserved end residues are part of each CDR3. Fields, in order: V gene, CDR3 length, D gene, J gene, clone size, CDR3 protein, CDR3 DNA. A D gene is named only where the DNA matches it firmly. Only part of the rows carry a size: once, few, many, or a class if the clone is expanded.

TRBV4-1,16,TRBD2,TRBJ2-3,.,CASSLAGLAVTDTQYF,TGCGCCAGCAGCCTCGCGGGACTAGCGGTTACAGATACGCAGTATTTT
TRBV28,15,TRBD1,TRBJ2-5,.,CASSIPGTGGGTQYF,TGTGCCAGCAGTATACCCGGGACAGGGGGAGGGACCCAGTACTTC
TRBV2,14,.,TRBJ2-7,.,CASSEVDRTYEQYF,TGTGCCAGCAGTGAGGTGGACAGAACCTACGAGCAGTACTTC
TRBV18,16,TRBD2,TRBJ2-3,.,CASSPRTGGNTDTQYF,TGTGCCAGCTCACCACGGACGGGGGGGAATACAGATACGCAGTATTTT
TRBV6-5,15,.,TRBJ2-7,.,CASSYSGIPTYEQYF,TGTGCCAGCAGTTACTCTGGGATTCCCACCTACGAGCAGTACTTC
TRBV9,15,.,TRBJ2-7,.,CASSVGGVAYNEQYF,TGTGCCAGCAGCGTAGGAGGGGTGGCCTACAATGAGCAGTACTTC
TRBV4-1,14,TRBD1,TRBJ1-1,.,CASSHGTVNTEAFF,TGCGCCAGCAGCCATGGGACAGTGAACACTGAAGCTTTCTTT
TRBV5-6,13,.,TRBJ2-1,.,CASSPVVGNEQFF,TGTGCCAGCAGCCCGGTGGTCGGTAATGAGCAGTTCTTC
TRBV7-9,15,.,TRBJ2-7,.,CASSPRGASYNEQYF,TGTGCCAGCAGCCCTCGAGGGGCCTCCTACAATGAGCAGTACTTC
TRBV4-1,17,.,TRBJ1-5,.,CASSQEPGSYSNQPQHF,TGCGCCAGCAGCCAAGAGCCAGGTTCTTATAGCAATCAGCCCCAGCATTTT
TRBV5-1,16,TRBD2,TRBJ2-3,.,CASSGGTSGNTDTQYF,TGCGCCAGCAGCGGGGGGACTAGCGGGAACACAGATACGCAGTATTTT
TRBV5-1,18,TRBD1,TRBJ1-6,few,CASSLETRTGDYNSPLHF,TGCGCCAGCAGCTTGGAAACGAGGACAGGGGACTATAATTCACCCCTCCACTTT
TRBV24-1,16,TRBD2,TRBJ2-1,.,CATNLTSGPSPNEQFF,TGTGCCACCAACCTGACTAGCGGCCCCTCCCCCAATGAGCAGTTCTTC
TRBV5-1,15,TRBD2,TRBJ2-3,.,CASSFGTSGIHTQYF,TGCGCCAGCAGCTTCGGGACTAGCGGAATTCATACGCAGTATTTT
TRBV20-1,14,.,TRBJ1-4,few,CSARVPGSGEKLFF,TGCAGTGCTAGAGTACCGGGAAGTGGTGAAAAACTGTTTTTT
TRBV7-2,14,.,TRBJ2-4,.,CASSPGGYRDIQYF,TGTGCCAGCAGCCCCGGCGGCTACCGGGACATTCAGTACTTC
TRBV4-1,15,.,TRBJ1-1,few,CASSHPGQPNTEAFF,TGCGCCAGCAGCCACCCGGGACAACCGAACACTGAAGCTTTCTTT
TRBV24-1,15,.,TRBJ2-3,.,CATSDGLESTDTQYF,TGTGCCACCAGTGATGGACTCGAAAGCACAGATACGCAGTATTTT
TRBV5-4,15,TRBD1,TRBJ1-2,.,CASSPETGGNYGYTF,TGTGCCAGCAGCCCGGAGACAGGGGGCAACTATGGCTACACCTTC
TRBV28,16,.,TRBJ1-2,.,CASSFMSGRGTGGYTF,TGTGCCAGCAGTTTTATGTCGGGCAGGGGAACAGGTGGCTACACCTTC
TRBV2,11,.,TRBJ2-1,.,CASSAVKEQFF,TGTGCCAGCAGTGCGGTTAAAGAGCAGTTCTTC
TRBV3-1,14,.,TRBJ2-1,.,CASERSGGGYEQFF,TGTGCCAGCGAACGGTCAGGAGGTGGGTATGAGCAGTTCTTC
TRBV11-1,16,TRBD2,TRBJ2-1,.,CASSLTGTSGWDEQFF,TGTGCCAGCAGCTTGACCGGGACTAGCGGCTGGGATGAGCAGTTCTTC
TRBV27,15,TRBD2,TRBJ2-7,few,CASSLYGDYSYEQYF,TGTGCCAGCAGTTTATATGGGGACTACTCCTACGAGCAGTACTTC
TRBV20-1,14,.,TRBJ2-1,once,CSATALRIGGEQFF,TGCAGTGCCACGGCCCTCAGAATAGGCGGTGAGCAGTTCTTC
TRBV3-1,13,.,TRBJ2-5,.,CASSRVGANEQYF,TGTGCCAGCAGCCGAGTTGGGGCCAATGAGCAGTACTTC
TRBV20-1,9,.,TRBJ1-2,few,CSARNGYTF,TGCAGTGCGAGAAATGGCTACACCTTC
TRBV5-1,16,.,TRBJ2-6,few,CASSLAAGTTKDVLTF,TGCGCCAGCAGCTTGGCGGCCGGGACCACCAAGGACGTCCTGACTTTC
TRBV15,16,.,TRBJ2-2,.,CATSPRGWTDTGELFF,TGTGCCACCAGCCCCCGAGGATGGACGGACACCGGGGAGCTGTTTTTT
TRBV7-8,14,.,TRBJ1-2,.,CASSLNLATGGYTF,TGTGCCAGCAGCTTGAATTTGGCTACGGGGGGCTACACCTTC
TRBV3-1,16,.,TRBJ1-1,.,CASSPSHGVDNTEAFF,TGTGCCAGCAGCCCTTCACACGGAGTAGACAACACTGAAGCTTTCTTT
TRBV21-1,12,.,TRBJ1-1,.,CARTGASTEAFF,TGTGCCAGGACAGGGGCAAGCACTGAAGCTTTCTTT
TRBV20-1,14,TRBD2,TRBJ2-1,.,CSATRTSGYNEQFF,TGCAGTGCTACCCGGACTAGCGGCTACAATGAGCAGTTCTTC
TRBV7-6,16,TRBD2,TRBJ2-1,.,CASSLDGSGRDNEQFF,TGTGCCAGCAGCCTGGACGGAAGCGGGAGGGACAATGAGCAGTTCTTC
TRBV4-2,15,.,TRBJ2-7,.,CASSQEGDAPYEQYF,TGTGCCAGCAGCCAAGAAGGGGACGCTCCCTACGAGCAGTACTTC
TRBV20-1,13,.,TRBJ2-7,few,CSAPGSGAYEQYF,TGCAGTGCCCCAGGGTCAGGGGCCTACGAGCAGTACTTC
TRBV21-1,14,.,TRBJ2-7,.,CASSKVTVSHEQYF,TGTGCCAGCAGCAAAGTAACCGTCTCCCACGAGCAGTACTTC
TRBV7-9,15,.,TRBJ2-5,.,CASSLQGPLGNEQYF,TGTGCCAGCAGCTTGCAGGGGCCATTGGGGAATGAGCAGTACTTC
TRBV20-1,13,.,TRBJ2-7,few,CSAPQGGTYEQYF,TGCAGTGCTCCTCAGGGGGGGACCTACGAGCAGTACTTC